The entry below describes one TCR beta chain. Source study methods: Reference gene primers were amplified, and this amplification served to estimate nucleated cell counts. Profiling relied on immunoSEQ multiplex PCR, and the TCRdb table lists in-frame clones only, not all of them. For V, J and clone size, that table is used; D and trimming come from the DNA. The sample lists 150,000 to 200,000 clones; approximately 82% were seen once. The germline V gene has CDR1 SEHNR and CDR2 FQNEAQ (reference sequence). The CDR3 has 15 amino acids. V lost 2 bases, J lost 7 bases, and 18 bases lay in between. This sample is drawn from a study of blood T cell repertoires in COVID-19. Whole-study context: Sites in the United States, Italy and Spain provided acute and convalescent COVID-19 samples. The analysed material was cDNA or gDNA that came from T cells, B-cell-depleted T cells, or PBMCs.

The V call is TRBV7-9, the J call TRBJ2-7, with TRBD2 as a possible D gene (6 bases). The specimen was peripheral blood. The TCR was taken from a man aged 65-85 years who had recovered from COVID-19. The CDR3 DNA is TGTGCCAGCAGCTTATTGGCGGGGCCGGGATCTGAGCAGTACTTC. It specifies CASSLLAGPGSEQYF.